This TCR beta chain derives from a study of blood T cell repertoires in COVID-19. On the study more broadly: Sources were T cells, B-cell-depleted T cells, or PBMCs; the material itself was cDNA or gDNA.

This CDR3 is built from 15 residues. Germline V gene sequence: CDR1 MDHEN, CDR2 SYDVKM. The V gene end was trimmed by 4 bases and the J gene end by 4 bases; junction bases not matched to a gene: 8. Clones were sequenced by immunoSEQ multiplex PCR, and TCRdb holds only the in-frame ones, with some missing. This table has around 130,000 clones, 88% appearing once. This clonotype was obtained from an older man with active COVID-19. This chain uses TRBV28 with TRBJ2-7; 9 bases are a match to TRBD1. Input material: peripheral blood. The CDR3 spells CASSSATGGSYEQYF. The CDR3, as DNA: TGTGCCAGCAGTTCAGCGACAGGGGGTTCTTACGAGCAGTACTTC.